This T cell receptor beta chain was sequenced in a study of cytomegalovirus exposure and HLA in healthy donors. Trimming removed 5 bases at V and 3 bases at J, with 10 bases between. The CDR3 loop spans 13 amino acids. Per germline, CDR1 SNHLY and CDR2 FYNNEI. Vbeta (60) and Jbeta (13) primers were used in the PCR. Profiling relied on immunoSEQ multiplex PCR, and the TCRdb table lists in-frame clones only, not all of them. Recorded for this sample: roughly 71,000 clones. This chain joins TRBV2 and TRBJ1-2; weak D call: TRBD1 (6 bases). The TCR was taken from a woman aged 40 to 55 in good health and CMV-seropositive. The sample consisted of PBMCs. This chain's CDR3 is CASSRDTDYGYTF. In nucleotides, the CDR3 is TGTGCCAGCAGTAGGGACACCGACTATGGCTACACCTTC.